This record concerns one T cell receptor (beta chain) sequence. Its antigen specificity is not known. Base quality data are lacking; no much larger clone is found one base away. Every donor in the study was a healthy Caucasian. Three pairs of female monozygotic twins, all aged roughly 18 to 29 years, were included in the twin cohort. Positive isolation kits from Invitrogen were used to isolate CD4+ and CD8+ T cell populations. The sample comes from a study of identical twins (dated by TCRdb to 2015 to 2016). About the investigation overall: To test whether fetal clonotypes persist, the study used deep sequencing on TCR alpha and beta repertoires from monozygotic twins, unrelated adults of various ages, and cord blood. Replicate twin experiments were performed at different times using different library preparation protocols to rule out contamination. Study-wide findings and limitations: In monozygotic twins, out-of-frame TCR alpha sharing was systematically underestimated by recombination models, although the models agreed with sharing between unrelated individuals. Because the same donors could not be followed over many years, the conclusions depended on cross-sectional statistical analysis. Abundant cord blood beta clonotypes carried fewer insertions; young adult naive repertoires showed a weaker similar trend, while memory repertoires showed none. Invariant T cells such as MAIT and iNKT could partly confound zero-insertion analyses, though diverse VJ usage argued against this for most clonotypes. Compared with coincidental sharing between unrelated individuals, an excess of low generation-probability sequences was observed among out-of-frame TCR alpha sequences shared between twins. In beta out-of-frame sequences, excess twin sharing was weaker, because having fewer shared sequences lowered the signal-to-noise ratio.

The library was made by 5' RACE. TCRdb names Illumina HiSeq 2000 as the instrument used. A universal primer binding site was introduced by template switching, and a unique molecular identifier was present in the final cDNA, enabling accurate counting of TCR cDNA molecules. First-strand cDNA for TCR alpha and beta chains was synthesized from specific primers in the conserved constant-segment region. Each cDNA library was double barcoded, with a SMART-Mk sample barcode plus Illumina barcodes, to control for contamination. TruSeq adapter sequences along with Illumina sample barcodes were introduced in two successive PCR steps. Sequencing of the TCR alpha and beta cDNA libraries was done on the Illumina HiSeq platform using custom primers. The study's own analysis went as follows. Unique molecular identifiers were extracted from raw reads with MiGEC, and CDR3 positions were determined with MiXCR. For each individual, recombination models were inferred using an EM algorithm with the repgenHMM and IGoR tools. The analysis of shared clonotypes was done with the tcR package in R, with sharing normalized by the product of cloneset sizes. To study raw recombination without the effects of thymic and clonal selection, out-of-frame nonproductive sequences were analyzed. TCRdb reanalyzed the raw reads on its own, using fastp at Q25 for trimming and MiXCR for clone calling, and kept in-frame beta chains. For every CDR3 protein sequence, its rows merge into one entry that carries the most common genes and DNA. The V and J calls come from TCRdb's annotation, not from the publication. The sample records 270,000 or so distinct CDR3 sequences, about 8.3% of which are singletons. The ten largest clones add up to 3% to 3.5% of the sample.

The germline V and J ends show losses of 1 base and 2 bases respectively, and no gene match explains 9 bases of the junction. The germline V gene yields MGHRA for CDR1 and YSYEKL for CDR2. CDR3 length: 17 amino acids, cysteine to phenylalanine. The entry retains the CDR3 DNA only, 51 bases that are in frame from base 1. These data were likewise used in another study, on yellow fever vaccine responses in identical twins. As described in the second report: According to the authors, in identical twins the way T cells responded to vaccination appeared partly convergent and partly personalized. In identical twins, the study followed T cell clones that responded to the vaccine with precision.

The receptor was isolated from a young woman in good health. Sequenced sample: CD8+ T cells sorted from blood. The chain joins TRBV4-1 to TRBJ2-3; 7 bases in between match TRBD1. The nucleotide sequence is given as TGCGCCAGCAGCCAAGTCACAGGGGTGCCATCCACAGATACGCAGTATTTT. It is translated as CASSQVTGVPSTDTQYF.